The source of this T cell receptor (beta chain) is a study of T-cell reconstitution after alpha-beta-depleted transplantation in children. Unique molecular identifiers were incorporated when the TCRbeta library was constructed. TCRdb reanalysed the PCR reads using MiXCR and keeps one entry per CDR3 protein. The table records approximately 350,000 distinct CDR3 sequences, more than 10% of them present only once. Trimming removed 0 bases from V and 1 base from J; junction bases left unmatched: 3. The CDR3 runs 15 residues. The germline gives CDR1 DFQATT, CDR2 SNEGSKA (reference sequence). V is TRBV20-1 and J is TRBJ2-1; TRBD1 matches at 7 bases. The sample in question was PBMCs, obtained from the stem cell graft. The sequence was obtained from a human donor who donated a stem cell graft to a child with Fanconi anemia. DNA of the CDR3: TGCAGTGCTAGAGATCCGGGACAGTCCTACAATGAGCAGTTCTTC. The encoded protein is CSARDPGQSYNEQFF.